Shown below are 31 T cell receptor beta chains from a single sample sequenced in a study of T cell repertoires in cytomegalovirus infection. TCRdb redid the calling of the reads with MiXCR, one entry per CDR3 protein. Of some 220,000 distinct CDR3 sequences in the sample, about 12% were seen once. Sequencing used PBMCs. The receptors derive from a human donor in good health (CMV status not recorded). Some clones in this sample may be carry-over from other donors' samples.

The chain employs TRBV18 and TRBJ2-5; D is perhaps TRBD2 (5 bases). CDR3 length: 16 residues. The germline V gene encodes CDR1 KGHSH and CDR2 LQKENI. Trimming shortened V by 6 bases and J by 5 bases, and 22 bases separated the two germline ends. CDR3 residues: CASSPPARTVQETQYF. In DNA, the CDR3 is TGTGCCAGCTCTCCCCCCGCGAGGACTGTCCAGGAGACCCAGTACTTC.

This clonotype occurred many times. V is TRBV6-2 or TRBV6-3 and J is TRBJ1-1; tentative D call: TRBD1 (5 bases). CDR1 and CDR2 (germline): MNHEY, SVGEGT. With 7 bases removed from V and 3 bases from J, the gap between germline ends came to 12 bases. The CDR3 has 13 residues. DNA for the CDR3: TGTGCCAGCAACAACGGGGGATACACTGAAGCTTTCTTT. Protein product: CASNNGGYTEAFF.

This clonotype was observed at least ten times. V usage is TRBV7-2 and J usage is TRBJ2-5; tentatively, D is TRBD2 (6 bases). The length of the CDR3 is 14 residues. V was trimmed by 2 bases and J by 7 bases, leaving 14 bases between them. From germline, CDR1 is SGHTA and CDR2 FQGNSA. Here the CDR3 DNA reads TGTGCCAGCAGCTTAATCCCGGAGGGCGGGACCCAGTACTTC. Its protein is CASSLIPEGGTQYF.

The table lists this clonotype with a few counts. The J gene is TRBJ2-3, the V gene TRBV20-1; the match to TRBD2 covers 8 bases. Looked up from germline, CDR1 is DFQATT and CDR2 is SNEGSKA (reference sequence). J gave up 2 bases and V 6 bases, and 10 bases lay outside the gene matches. The CDR3 extends over 15 amino acids. CDR3: CSAGGLGGITDTQYF. CDR3 nucleotides: TGCAGTGCGGGGGGACTAGGGGGGATCACAGATACGCAGTATTTT.

This clonotype was observed at least ten times. This rearrangement joins TRBV19 to TRBJ2-2; TRBD1 agrees at 9 bases. The CDR3 length is 14 residues. The germline CDR1 and CDR2 sequences are LNHDA and SQIVND (reference sequence). V dropped 8 bases and J dropped 6; count of bases not matched to a gene: 7. The CDR3 sequence: CASRRDRVAGELFF. CDR3 in DNA: TGTGCCAGTCGCCGGGACAGGGTCGCCGGGGAGCTGTTTTTT.

This clonotype was seen only a few times. This chain uses TRBV28 with TRBJ1-6, with D unresolved. Trimming shortened V by 3 bases and J by 14 bases, and 11 bases separated the two germline ends. CDR1 MDHEN and CDR2 SYDVKM come from the germline V gene. The CDR3 is made up of 12 amino acids. CDR3 DNA sequence: TGTGCCAGCAGTTTTGGAACGGAGACCCTCCACTTT. Translating gives CASSFGTETLHF.

This clonotype was counted ten times or more. The J gene is TRBJ2-4, the V gene TRBV7-2; D tentatively reads TRBD1 or TRBD2 (6 bases each). Trimming took 5 bases from V and 6 from J, leaving 14 bases between them. The V gene's germline CDR1 is SGHTA and CDR2 FQGNSA. CDR3 length equals 14 residues. CDR3 nucleotides: TGTGCCAGCAGCCAGCCGGGGGCAGGAAACATTCAGTACTTC. It translates to CASSQPGAGNIQYF.

This clonotype was counted a few times. The CDR3 reads CASGTGNTGELFF. CDR3 coding DNA: TGTGCCAGTGGGACAGGCAACACCGGGGAGCTGTTTTTT. The rearrangement joins TRBV28 to TRBJ2-2; 8 nucleotides align to TRBD1. CDR3 size: 13 residues. Germline assignment: CDR1 MDHEN and CDR2 SYDVKM. V was pared by 9 bases and J by 2 bases, with 2 bases of the junction left unmatched.

This clonotype appeared a few times. This may be a read error, as it is one base from a much larger clone. The rearrangement uses TRBV28 and TRBJ2-1, with D possibly matching TRBD2 (7 bases). The CDR3 contains 15 residues. Looked up from germline, CDR1 is MDHEN and CDR2 is SYDVKM. Trimming took off 3 bases at V and 10 bases at J, with 19 bases between the two ends. CDR3 amino acids: CASSFRGGRLKEQFF. CDR3 bases: TGTGCCAGCAGTTTCAGGGGCGGGAGATTAAAAGAGCAGTTCTTC.

In its sample, this clonotype was seen many times. V and J are TRBV11-2 and TRBJ2-1; 9 nucleotides align to TRBD2. This CDR3 region has 18 residues. V dropped 1 base and J dropped 2; count of bases not matched to a gene: 9. Germline CDR1 reads SGHAT; CDR2 reads FQNNGV. For the CDR3, the DNA is TGTGCCAGCAGCTTAGGCCGTTCGGCGGGAGGGCCCTACAATGAGCAGTTCTTC. It is translated as CASSLGRSAGGPYNEQFF.

In this sample, this clonotype turned up many times. The chain couples TRBV7-2 to TRBJ1-1, with a possible D match to TRBD1 (5 bases). V lost 5 bases to trimming and J lost 5 bases, with 15 bases between them. There are 14 residues in the CDR3. Looked up from germline, CDR1 is SGHTA and CDR2 is FQGNSA. CDR3 bases: TGTGCCAGCAGCCAAGACCTGGCAGGGACTGAAGCTTTCTTT. Translation: CASSQDLAGTEAFF. The variable domain in full, completed from reference TRBV7-2 and TRBJ1-1, reads GAGVSQSPSNKVTEKGKDVELRCDPISGHTALYWYRQSLGQGLEFLIYFQGNSAPDKSGLPSDRFSAERTGGSVSTLTIQRTQQEDSAVYLCASSQDLAGTEAFFGQGTRLTVV.

This clonotype was recorded many times. V is TRBV6-2 or TRBV6-3 and J is TRBJ2-1; weak D call: TRBD1 (6 bases). V dropped 0 bases and J dropped 8 bases, with 20 bases sitting between them. Per the germline V gene, CDR1 is MNHEY and CDR2 is SVGEGT. The CDR3 runs to 17 residues. This CDR3 reads CASSYSLDRPRRDEQFF. The CDR3 DNA is TGTGCCAGCAGTTACTCTTTGGACAGACCAAGACGTGATGAGCAGTTCTTC.

This clonotype has only a few counts. The CDR3 bases are TGCAGCGTTGTCCCGGGACTAGCGGGGCAAGAGCAGTACTTC. Amino acid sequence: CSVVPGLAGQEQYF. J is TRBJ2-7 and V is TRBV29-1; 13 bases map to TRBD2. This CDR3 comprises 14 residues. Germline values: CDR1 SQVTM, CDR2 ANQGSEA. V shed 4 bases, J shed 7 bases, and the junction held 7 bases outside the gene matches.

In its sample, this clonotype was seen many times. J is TRBJ1-2 and V is TRBV7-2; TRBD1 matches 7 bases. This CDR3 has 15 amino acids. Germline V gene data show CDR1 as SGHTA and CDR2 as FQGNSA. J was trimmed by 4 bases and V by 6 bases; bases with no gene match: 11. The CDR3 spells CASRENRGEAYGYTF. CDR3 DNA: TGTGCCAGCAGGGAGAACAGGGGAGAGGCCTATGGCTACACCTTC.

This clonotype was observed many times. The chain employs TRBV19 and TRBJ2-2; D call uncertain. There are 16 residues in the CDR3. V dropped 7 bases and J dropped 6 bases, with 21 bases sitting between them. The germline CDR1 and CDR2 sequences are LNHDA and SQIVND (reference sequence). CDR3 in amino acids: CASNSREPSRSGELFF. CDR3 nucleotides: TGTGCCAGTAACTCTAGGGAACCTTCGAGATCCGGGGAGCTGTTTTTT.

The gene calls are TRBV29-1 and TRBJ2-2; D gene unclear. The CDR3 runs to 12 residues. Trimming took off 5 bases at V and 5 bases at J, with 9 bases between the two ends. Germline CDR1 is SQVTM and CDR2 is ANQGSEA. CDR3 sequence reads: CSVQPTTGELFF. For the CDR3, the DNA is TGCAGCGTTCAACCGACGACCGGGGAGCTGTTTTTT.

In DNA form, the CDR3 reads TGCGCCAGCAGCTTGGAACGGGGGGCGAGTCAGCCCCAGCATTTT. Translation: CASSLERGASQPQHF. This chain joins TRBV5-1 and TRBJ1-5; a possible D gene is TRBD1 (6 bases). CDR1 SGHRS and CDR2 YFSETQ come from the germline V gene. With 0 bases removed from V and 6 bases from J, the gap between germline ends came to 13 bases. This CDR3 has 15 amino acids. The full variable domain, rest sourced from reference TRBV5-1 and TRBJ1-5, is KAGVTQTPRYLIKTRGQQVTLSCSPISGHRSVSWYQQTPGQGLQFLFEYFSETQRNKGNFPGRFSGRQFSNSRSEMNVSTLELGDSALYLCASSLERGASQPQHFGDGTRLSIL.

The rearrangement joins TRBV19 to TRBJ1-2; 9 bases map to TRBD1. CDR3 length equals 14 residues. V trimming: 6 bases; J trimming: 4 bases; junction bases outside the gene matches: 6. Looked up from germline, CDR1 is LNHDA and CDR2 is SQIVND (reference sequence). The CDR3 is CASRAQGAGYGYTF. CDR3 coding DNA: TGTGCCAGTAGGGCACAGGGGGCAGGCTATGGCTACACCTTC.

This clonotype was counted many times. This chain links TRBV7-2 with TRBJ2-7; possibly TRBD1 for D (6 bases). CDR1 is SGHTA, CDR2 FQGNSA, per germline. V was shortened by 1 base and J by 0 bases, with 13 bases between the two germline ends. There are 16 residues in the CDR3. In nucleotides, the CDR3 is TGTGCCAGCAGCTTAGTTGGGGGCCGGAGCTCCTACGAGCAGTACTTC. Translation: CASSLVGGRSSYEQYF.

The sample holds a few counts of this clonotype. V is TRBV20-1 and J is TRBJ2-1; D is undetermined. V lost 2 bases and J lost 6, with 14 bases in between. CDR1 and CDR2 (germline): DFQATT, SNEGSKA (reference sequence). This CDR3 spans 14 amino acids. This chain's CDR3 is CSARPDGFSNEQFF. The DNA for the CDR3 is TGCAGTGCTAGACCGGACGGTTTTAGCAATGAGCAGTTCTTC.

This chain uses TRBV5-4 with TRBJ2-3, with TRBD1 as a possible D gene (5 bases). V lost 0 bases, J lost 13 bases, and 12 bases lay in between. Looked up from germline, CDR1 is SGHNT and CDR2 is YYREEE (reference sequence). The CDR3 spans 12 residues. This CDR3 reads CASSLDLLQEYF. The CDR3 DNA follows: TGTGCCAGCAGCTTGGATCTACTACAGGAGTATTTT.

As for this clonotype: A read error may explain this, as a much larger clone is one base away. The rearrangement links TRBV5-5 to TRBJ1-2; TRBD1 matches at 7 bases. This CDR3 is 14 amino acids long. Germline-derived CDR1 and CDR2 are SGHKS and YYEKEE (reference sequence). CDR3: CASSEETGPYGCTF. The CDR3 DNA is TGTGCCAGCAGCGAGGAGACAGGGCCGTATGGCTGCACCTTC.

This clonotype appeared many times. V usage is TRBV7-9 and J usage is TRBJ2-7; 10 nucleotides line up with TRBD2. Germline trimming cut 3 bases from V and 2 bases from J; bases unmatched to any gene: 4. The CDR3 covers 15 residues. Germline lookup yields CDR1 SEHNR and CDR2 FQNEAQ (reference sequence). The CDR3 spells CASSFPLAGPYEQYF. CDR3 nucleotides: TGTGCCAGCAGCTTCCCACTAGCGGGGCCCTACGAGCAGTACTTC.

This clonotype showed up just a few times. The chain couples TRBV28 to TRBJ2-2, with D possibly being TRBD1 (6 bases). CDR3 size: 14 residues. Germline V gene sequence: CDR1 MDHEN, CDR2 SYDVKM. Trimming cost V 6 bases and J 2 bases, with 10 bases left between them. The CDR3 protein is CASRGAANTGELFF. The CDR3 nucleotides are TGTGCCAGCAGGGGGGCAGCTAACACCGGGGAGCTGTTTTTT.

This clonotype was recorded many times. The V gene is TRBV20-1, the J gene TRBJ2-7; the match to TRBD2 covers 14 bases. Looked up from germline, CDR1 is DFQATT and CDR2 is SNEGSKA (reference sequence). The length of the CDR3 is 13 residues. Trimming removed 5 bases from V and 7 bases from J; junction bases left unmatched: 4. CDR3 sequence (DNA): TGCAGTGCTTCGGGACTAGCGGGGGTGGAGCAGTACTTC. Its translation: CSASGLAGVEQYF.

This clonotype was detected ten times or more. This sequence joins TRBV7-2 and TRBJ2-5; perhaps TRBD1 as D (5 bases). Trimming took 6 bases from V and 5 from J, leaving 19 bases between them. Per the germline V gene, CDR1 is SGHTA and CDR2 is FQGNSA. The CDR3 consists of 15 residues. The CDR3 DNA is TGTGCCAGCAGTCGCCCTGGGGCCTTGGGGGAGACCCAGTACTTC. As protein: CASSRPGALGETQYF.

Ten or more counts support this clonotype. The chain combines TRBV7-2 with TRBJ1-6; weak D call: TRBD1 (5 bases). Deletions cut 1 base from V and 5 bases from J, with 6 bases between. Germline-derived CDR1 and CDR2 are SGHTA and FQGNSA. This CDR3 is 14 amino acids long. The chain's CDR3 is CASSLVGDNSPLHF. The DNA of the CDR3 is TGTGCCAGCAGCTTAGTAGGGGATAATTCACCCCTCCACTTT.

This clonotype was seen repeatedly, ten times or more. V is TRBV7-2 and J is TRBJ2-7, with D tentatively TRBD1 (5 bases). This CDR3 is 14 amino acids long. The germline V gene encodes CDR1 SGHTA and CDR2 FQGNSA. V was clipped by 6 bases and J by 2 bases, with 14 bases between them. The CDR3 DNA reads as TGTGCCAGCAGATTACAGGTGCCTCCCTACGAGCAGTACTTC. Translation gives CASRLQVPPYEQYF.

This clonotype appeared many times. V gene TRBV5-6 combines with J gene TRBJ1-6; D perhaps matches TRBD1 (6 bases). The CDR3 is made up of 15 amino acids. Between the trimmed V and J ends, which lost 0 bases and 6 bases, there was a span of 10 bases. In germline, CDR1 is SGHDT, CDR2 YYEEEE. The CDR3 nucleotides read TGTGCCAGCAGCTTGGCTGGGGGGCCTAATTCACCCCTCCACTTT. Encoded protein: CASSLAGGPNSPLHF.

The V and J genes are TRBV28 and TRBJ1-2; TRBD1 is a possible D gene (5 bases). The germline V gene has CDR1 MDHEN and CDR2 SYDVKM. V lost 6 bases and J 0 bases, leaving 8 bases between the germline ends. The CDR3 has 13 amino acids. The CDR3 DNA is TGTGCCAGCAGCCGGACACCTAACTATGGCTACACCTTC. This translates into CASSRTPNYGYTF.

The chain joins TRBV11-3 to TRBJ1-1, with D possibly matching TRBD1 (5 bases). V gave up 0 bases and J gave up 3 bases, with 11 bases separating them. The germline V gene has CDR1 SGHNT and CDR2 YENEEA. The CDR3 is 15 residues long. This CDR3 reads CASSLDGALYTEAFF. For the CDR3, the DNA is TGTGCCAGCAGCTTAGACGGGGCCCTTTACACTGAAGCTTTCTTT.